This T cell receptor beta chain was observed in a study of T cells after yellow fever vaccination. Germline V CDR1 and CDR2: SGHTA, FQGNSA. The CDR3 has 14 amino acids. Trimming shortened V by 6 bases and J by 4 bases, and 12 bases separated the two germline ends. TCRdb re-called the 5' RACE reads through MiXCR, storing one row per CDR3 protein. Of 140,000 to 150,000 distinct CDR3 sequences detected, about 7% appear once; the ten largest clones hold 0.5% to 0.65%. The starting material was CD4+ T cells sorted from PBMCs, obtained 10 days after the yellow fever booster vaccination. The clonotype originates from a man aged 30-40 years who received the YFV17D yellow fever vaccine. The chain carries TRBV7-2 and TRBJ2-2; no clear D. CDR3 sequence (DNA): TGTGCCAGCAGTCTCTACTTGGTCACCGGGGAGCTGTTTTTT. Amino acid sequence: CASSLYLVTGELFF.